A single T cell receptor (beta chain) is shown here with its context. The antigen remains unidentified. Primers for the PCR totalled 60 Vbeta and 13 Jbeta. Using immunoSEQ multiplex PCR, the repertoire was profiled, and TCRdb retains in-frame clones only, with some absent. Of over 150,000 clones listed, over 75% were seen once; the top ten hold 1%. This entry belongs to a study of cytomegalovirus exposure and HLA in healthy donors. Overall study results and limits: Certain indistinguishable V segments, among them TRBV6-2 and TRBV6-3, were excluded.

Trimming removed 7 bases from V and 9 bases from J; junction bases left unmatched: 15. Germline assignment: CDR1 MDHEN and CDR2 SYDVKM. This CDR3 region has 15 residues. Sequenced: PBMCs. The chain has TRBV28 and TRBJ2-1; 7 nucleotides match TRBD2. The TCR sequence derives from a woman in her forties or fifties in good health and CMV-seropositive. In DNA, the CDR3 is TGTGCCAGCAATTGGGAGGGACTCCTCGCCAGTGAGCAGTTCTTC. It translates to CASNWEGLLASEQFF. Variable domain in full (rest from reference TRBV28 and TRBJ2-1): DVKVTQSSRYLVKRTGEKVFLECVQDMDHENMFWYRQDPGLGLRLIYFSYDVKMKEKGDIPEGYSVSREKKERFSLILESASTNQTSMYLCASNWEGLLASEQFFGPGTRLTVL.